A single sample is the source of the 8 T cell receptor beta chains below, sequenced in a study of cytomegalovirus exposure and HLA in healthy donors. PCR amplification relied on 60 Vbeta primers (plus 13 Jbeta primers). The data were produced by immunoSEQ multiplex PCR, yet TCRdb's version contains in-frame clones alone and is incomplete. The repertoire has 150,000 to 180,000 clones, about four fifths of them found once; the top ten carry 7.7%. The sequencing sample was made of PBMCs. The receptors come from a man aged 25-45 years in good health and CMV-seropositive.

The chain combines TRBV30 with TRBJ2-2; maybe TRBD1 (6 bases). This CDR3 is built from 14 residues. Germline V lookup: CDR1 GTSNPN, CDR2 SVGIG (reference sequence). Between the trimmed V and J ends, which lost 0 bases and 4 bases, there was a span of 9 bases. The CDR3 is CAWSVQGTTGELFF. CDR3 bases: TGTGCCTGGAGTGTCCAGGGGACCACCGGGGAGCTGTTTTTT. Full variable domain (missing parts from reference TRBV30 and TRBJ2-2): SQTIHQWPATLVQPVGSPLSLECTVEGTSNPNLYWYRQAAGRGLQLLFYSVGIGQISSEVPQNLSASRPQDRQFILSSKKLLLSDSGFYLCAWSVQGTTGELFFGEGSRLTVL.

The rearrangement uses TRBV7-5 and TRBJ1-4; the D call TRBD1 from the table was never checked on the DNA. TRBV7-5 is a pseudogene. The CDR3 length is 16 residues. CDR3 sequence: CARSVRSDSHNEKLFF. As DNA, the CDR3 is TGTGCCAGAAGCGTAAGGTCCGACAGCCATAATGAAAAACTGTTTTTT.

This clone was seen once. V and J are TRBV9 and TRBJ2-2; 8 positions match TRBD2. Germline V gene data show CDR1 as SGDLS and CDR2 as YYNGEE. V lost 3 bases and J lost 7; bases outside the gene matches: 5. The CDR3 is 14 amino acids. The CDR3 here is CASSAGLVGGELFF. CDR3 bases: TGTGCCAGCAGCGCGGGACTAGTTGGCGGGGAGCTGTTTTTT. Full variable domain (outside the CDR3, taken from reference TRBV9 and TRBJ2-2): DSGVTQTPKHLITATGQRVTLRCSPRSGDLSVYWYQQSLDQGLQFLIQYYNGEERAKGNILERFSAQQFPDLHSELNLSSLELGDSALYFCASSAGLVGGELFFGEGSRLTVL.

The chain carries TRBV19 and TRBJ1-2; D perhaps matches TRBD1 (5 bases). The V and J ends lost 3 bases and 10 bases respectively, with 15 bases between them. The germline gives CDR1 LNHDA, CDR2 SQIVND (reference sequence). The CDR3 loop spans 13 amino acids. CDR3 in amino acids: CASSIQGPTAYTF. The CDR3, as DNA: TGTGCCAGTAGTATTCAAGGCCCGACAGCCTACACCTTC.

The rearrangement uses TRBV5-4 and TRBJ2-5, with 11 bases aligning to TRBD2. The CDR3 runs to 18 residues. Losses at the gene ends were 3 bases for V and 2 bases for J; bases not matched to a gene: 12. Germline V gives CDR1 SGHNT, CDR2 YYREEE (reference sequence). This CDR3 reads CASSSGVGVAGGQETQYF. The CDR3 region has the DNA TGTGCCAGCAGCTCTGGGGTGGGTGTAGCGGGGGGGCAAGAGACCCAGTACTTC.

The chain combines TRBV4-3 with TRBJ1-2, with TRBD1 as a possible D gene (5 bases). The germline V gene has CDR1 LGHNA and CDR2 YSLEER. The CDR3 loop spans 15 amino acids. V lost 0 bases and J 3 bases, leaving 11 bases between the germline ends. CDR3 sequence (DNA): TGCGCCAGCAGCCAAGATCTTGACAGCTACTATGGCTACACCTTC. It codes for CASSQDLDSYYGYTF.

The chain uses TRBV15 and TRBJ2-2, with 8 bases aligning to TRBD1. Germline V gene sequence: CDR1 LNHNV, CDR2 YYDKDF (reference sequence). This CDR3 has 14 residues. The junction had 3 bases not matched to a gene; V was cut back by 8 bases and J by 1 base. CDR3 amino acids: CATYDRGNTGELFF. The CDR3 DNA sequence: TGTGCCACCTATGACAGGGGGAACACCGGGGAGCTGTTTTTT.

The sample holds a few counts of this clone. This chain links TRBV27 with TRBJ2-6, with D unresolved. V was pared by 4 bases and J by 1 base, with 8 bases between. CDR1 and CDR2 (germline): MNHEY, SMNVEV (reference sequence). The CDR3 sequence is 15 residues long. CDR3 sequence reads: CASSSTISGANVLTF. In nucleotides, the CDR3 is TGTGCCAGCAGTTCTACCATTTCTGGGGCCAACGTCCTGACTTTC.